These 27 T cell receptor beta chains were sequenced from one sample in a study of cytomegalovirus exposure and HLA in healthy donors (dated by TCRdb to 2017 to 2019). The method behind the library was the immunoSEQ multiplex PCR assay. For the multiplex PCR, a mixture combining 60 forward primers for TCR Vbeta segments and 13 reverse primers for TCR Jbeta segments was used. Sourced from immuneACCESS, this table was stored by TCRdb with only in-frame sequences that have V and J called. A share of the clones is absent; for the studies checked, an unresolved V gene accounts for under half, and the remainder has no known explanation. The sample table holds just over 200,000 clones, of which roughly 84% were seen once. Together, the top ten hold 1.5% to 2% of the sample. Sample: PBMCs. The receptor set was obtained from a man aged 50 to 59 in good health and CMV-seronegative.

This clone was seen a few times. The V and J genes are TRBV7-9 and TRBJ2-5; 9 bases agree with TRBD1. Germline V gene data show CDR1 as SEHNR and CDR2 as FQNEAQ (reference sequence). CDR3 size: 15 residues. Trimming cost V 3 bases and J 1 base; bases outside gene matches: 3. CDR3 sequence (DNA): TGTGCCAGCAGCTTCCAGACAGGGGGCCAAGAGACCCAGTACTTC. It encodes CASSFQTGGQETQYF.

J is TRBJ2-1 and V is TRBV5-1; 10 bases are shared with TRBD2. Trimming took 4 bases from V and 3 from J; bases not matched to a gene: 10. Germline V lookup: CDR1 SGHRS, CDR2 YFSETQ. The CDR3 has 17 amino acids. The CDR3: CASSLGLKRGGYNEQFF. The CDR3 DNA sequence: TGCGCCAGCAGCCTGGGCCTGAAGCGGGGGGGCTACAATGAGCAGTTCTTC.

The V call is TRBV28, the J call TRBJ2-1; 7 bases agree with TRBD2. V was pared by 6 bases and J by 8 bases, with 7 bases of the junction left unmatched. This CDR3 is built from 13 residues. CDR1 is MDHEN, CDR2 SYDVKM, per germline. In DNA form, the CDR3 reads TGTGCCAGCAGAGCCGGGGGAGGGGATGAGCAGTTCTTC. Translated, it gives CASRAGGGDEQFF.

The V gene is TRBV5-1, the J gene TRBJ1-1, with TRBD1 matching over 8 bases. V lost 5 bases, J lost 4 bases, and 4 bases stayed unmatched. The CDR3 runs 13 residues. Germline CDR1 and CDR2: SGHRS and YFSETQ. The CDR3 sequence: CASRQGARTEAFF. CDR3 bases: TGCGCCAGCAGGCAGGGGGCGCGCACTGAAGCTTTCTTT.

The chain carries TRBV10-2 and TRBJ2-7; D call uncertain. Looked up from germline, CDR1 is WSHSY and CDR2 is SAAADI. The CDR3 is 13 residues long. The V end lost 6 bases, the J end lost 2 bases, and 11 bases lay between the germline ends. The CDR3 sequence: CASRLPGTYEQYF. The CDR3 coding sequence is TGCGCCAGCAGGTTGCCAGGAACCTACGAGCAGTACTTC.

This clone came up once. This chain joins TRBV5-5 and TRBJ2-7; perhaps TRBD1 as D (6 bases). Germline CDR1 SGHKS, CDR2 YYEKEE (reference sequence). V lost 6 bases, J lost 1 base, and 11 bases lay in between. There are 13 residues in the CDR3. The CDR3 DNA reads as TGTGCCAGCACTAGAGGGGGTTCCTACGAGCAGTACTTC. This codes for CASTRGGSYEQYF.

Points on this clone: One junction end does not reproduce the germline sequence, and a read error may be involved. V gene TRBV2 combines with J gene TRBJ2-5; TRBD2 matches 9 bases. This CDR3 has 15 amino acids. Per germline, CDR1 SNHLY and CDR2 FYNNEI. The CDR3 loop is CTSSVGAGGQETQYF. For the CDR3, the DNA is TGTACCAGCAGTGTGGGAGCGGGGGGTCAAGAGACCCAGTACTTC.

About this clone: The junction shows a germline mismatch at one end, possibly a read error. V gene TRBV5-1 combines with J gene TRBJ1-3; unclear D gene. Germline V lookup: CDR1 SGHRS, CDR2 YFSETQ. The CDR3 is 17 residues long. The CDR3 coding sequence is TGCGCCAGCAGCTTGGCCAGTGTCAGCGACTCTGAAAACACCATATATTTT. Translating it yields CASSLASVSDSENTIYF.

The chain has TRBV28 and TRBJ2-5; 7 nucleotides align to TRBD1. Germline values: CDR1 MDHEN, CDR2 SYDVKM. Losses at the gene ends were 5 bases for V and 1 base for J; bases not matched to a gene: 7. The length of the CDR3 is 15 residues. The CDR3 nucleotides are TGTGCCAGCAGTAACACAGGGGAATCCCAAGAGACCCAGTACTTC. It translates to CASSNTGESQETQYF.

V is TRBV29-1 and J is TRBJ2-7; tentatively, D is TRBD1 (5 bases). V dropped 3 bases and J dropped 3 bases, with 12 bases sitting between them. In germline, CDR1 is SQVTM, CDR2 ANQGSEA. The CDR3 totals 13 residues. The CDR3, as DNA: TGCAGCGTTGAGCTGACAGAGAGCTACGAGCAGTACTTC. It encodes CSVELTESYEQYF.

This clone was counted once. The genes are TRBV18 and TRBJ2-7; D gene uncertain. Germline CDR1 reads KGHSH; CDR2 reads LQKENI. Trimming pared 3 bases from V and 2 bases from J, leaving 8 bases between. The CDR3 is 13 amino acids. CDR3 amino acids: CASSPVGAYEQYF. The DNA of the CDR3 is TGTGCCAGCTCACCTGTGGGCGCCTACGAGCAGTACTTC.

The sample holds one count of this clone. The chain recombines TRBV19 with TRBJ2-1; D ambiguous. V was pared by 5 bases and J by 0 bases, with 14 bases between. Germline CDR1 reads LNHDA; CDR2 reads SQIVND (reference sequence). The CDR3 is made up of 16 amino acids. CDR3 sequence reads: CASSPRGGSSYNEQFF. CDR3 nucleotides: TGTGCCAGTAGTCCCCGTGGCGGTAGCTCCTACAATGAGCAGTTCTTC.

This sequence joins TRBV28 and TRBJ2-1; 10 nucleotides line up with TRBD2. Germline lookup yields CDR1 MDHEN and CDR2 SYDVKM. CDR3 size: 17 residues. Losses at the gene ends were 6 bases for V and 4 bases for J; bases not matched to a gene: 12. Here the CDR3 reads CASSRLAGTLYYNEQFF. CDR3 DNA sequence: TGTGCCAGCAGCCGACTAGCGGGTACACTTTATTACAATGAGCAGTTCTTC.

The V gene is TRBV10-3, the J gene TRBJ2-1; 10 nucleotides align to TRBD2. Germline trimming cut 10 bases from V and 7 bases from J; bases unmatched to any gene: 7. This CDR3 is 13 amino acids long. From germline, CDR1 is ENHRY and CDR2 SYGVKD. CDR3 sequence (DNA): TGTGCCACCTTAGCGGGAGGAGGGAATGAGCAGTTCTTC. Residues: CATLAGGGNEQFF.

This chain uses TRBV7-3 with TRBJ2-2; tentatively, D is TRBD1 (6 bases). V lost 3 bases and J lost 5, with 19 bases in between. Germline assignment: CDR1 SGHTA and CDR2 FQGTGA. The CDR3 consists of 17 residues. The CDR3 sequence is CASSLGLGGVATGELFF. CDR3 bases: TGTGCCAGCAGCTTGGGCTTAGGGGGAGTAGCTACCGGGGAGCTGTTTTTT.

The table lists this clone with a few counts. The V and J genes are TRBV27 and TRBJ2-1, with 9 bases that match TRBD2. The germline gives CDR1 MNHEY, CDR2 SMNVEV (reference sequence). J lost 7 bases, V lost 2 bases, and 9 bases had no gene match. This CDR3 is 16 amino acids long. CDR3 DNA sequence: TGTGCCAGCAGTTTACCCAACACTAGCGGGCGAAATGAGCAGTTCTTC. Amino acid sequence: CASSLPNTSGRNEQFF.

This clone showed up just a few times. The chain has TRBV5-1 and TRBJ2-2; maybe TRBD1 (6 bases). This CDR3 is built from 15 residues. Trimming removed 3 bases from V and 3 bases from J, with 12 bases in between. Germline V gene data show CDR1 as SGHRS and CDR2 as YFSETQ. As DNA, the CDR3 is TGCGCCAGCAGCTCGGATCCAGGGGACACCGGGGAGCTGTTTTTT. Translating it yields CASSSDPGDTGELFF. The entire variable domain, with the rest obtained from reference TRBV5-1 and TRBJ2-2, is as follows: KAGVTQTPRYLIKTRGQQVTLSCSPISGHRSVSWYQQTPGQGLQFLFEYFSETQRNKGNFPGRFSGRQFSNSRSEMNVSTLELGDSALYLCASSSDPGDTGELFFGEGSRLTVL.

The V and J genes are TRBV28 and TRBJ2-1; TRBD1 matches 8 bases. Trimming removed 5 bases from V and 2 bases from J; junction bases left unmatched: 5. CDR1 is MDHEN and CDR2 is SYDVKM in the germline V gene. The CDR3 is 15 residues long. DNA for the CDR3: TGTGCCAGCAGTCCTCAGGGGGCGGCCTACAATGAGCAGTTCTTC. It is translated as CASSPQGAAYNEQFF.

The V call is TRBV4-1, the J call TRBJ2-7; tentatively, D is TRBD2 (5 bases). Trimming cost V 1 base and J 1 base, with 11 bases left between them. The CDR3 loop spans 15 amino acids. CDR1 and CDR2 from the germline V gene are MGHRA and YSYEKL. The CDR3, as DNA: TGCGCCAGCAGCCAAGGCCGGGGTCAATCCTACGAGCAGTACTTC. Protein product: CASSQGRGQSYEQYF.

This clone came up a few times. This chain joins TRBV30 and TRBJ2-7, with TRBD2 matching 7 bases. Germline V lookup: CDR1 GTSNPN, CDR2 SVGIG (reference sequence). This CDR3 comprises 14 residues. V lost 2 bases to trimming and J lost 5 bases; unmatched junction nucleotides: 9. CDR3 sequence: CAWSTGGIANEQYF. The CDR3 DNA reads as TGTGCCTGGAGTACGGGAGGCATAGCTAACGAGCAGTACTTC.

The chain recombines TRBV28 with TRBJ1-5; 7 nucleotides line up with TRBD1. The CDR3 runs to 16 residues. Unmatched junction bases numbered 12, after V lost 1 base and J lost 9 bases. CDR1 and CDR2 (germline): MDHEN, SYDVKM. CDR3 bases: TGTGCCAGCAGTTTATCCATAGTACAGGGGAGGCGGCCCCAGCATTTT. It is translated as CASSLSIVQGRRPQHF.

The chain has TRBV5-4 and TRBJ1-1; D perhaps matches TRBD1 (5 bases). Germline values: CDR1 SGHNT, CDR2 YYREEE (reference sequence). The CDR3 spans 15 residues. Trimming took off 3 bases at V and 3 bases at J, with 15 bases between the two ends. CDR3 sequence: CASSSGGDLHTEAFF. The CDR3 nucleotides read TGTGCCAGCAGCTCCGGGGGGGACCTTCACACTGAAGCTTTCTTT.

V gene TRBV6-5 combines with J gene TRBJ2-5; 8 bases are shared with TRBD1. The J call may be mistaken, given a closer DNA end match to TRBJ2-7. Germline V CDR1 and CDR2: MNHEY, SVGAGI. This CDR3 has 13 amino acids. The CDR3 DNA is TGTGCCAGCAGTGGGACAGGAGACTACGAGCAGTACTTC. The encoded protein is CASSGTGDYEQYF.

The gene calls are TRBV4-1 and TRBJ2-1; the match to TRBD2 covers 12 bases. This CDR3 is 19 amino acids long. Germline V CDR1 and CDR2: MGHRA, YSYEKL. J was trimmed by 8 bases and V by 1 base; bases with no gene match: 15. This CDR3 reads CASSQGLAGVFRQNDEQFF. Written as DNA, the CDR3 is TGCGCCAGCAGCCAAGGACTAGCGGGAGTTTTTCGACAGAACGATGAGCAGTTCTTC.

V is TRBV7-8 and J is TRBJ1-5, with D perhaps matching TRBD1 (5 bases). This CDR3 region has 14 residues. Trimming cost V 1 base and J 6 bases, with 10 bases left between them. Germline V CDR1 and CDR2: SGHVS, FQNEAQ. The CDR3 reads CASSLGQGIQPQHF. CDR3 in DNA: TGTGCCAGCAGCTTAGGTCAGGGTATTCAGCCCCAGCATTTT.

V and J are TRBV9 and TRBJ1-4; maybe TRBD1 (5 bases). The germline V gene encodes CDR1 SGDLS and CDR2 YYNGEE. The germline V and J ends were trimmed by 0 bases and 0 bases, with 6 bases remaining between them. CDR3 length: 15 residues. DNA of the CDR3: TGTGCCAGCAGCGTAGGGGGGGCAACTAATGAAAAACTGTTTTTT. It yields the protein CASSVGGATNEKLFF.

The J gene is TRBJ1-4, the V gene TRBV28; no reliable D call. This CDR3 is 15 amino acids long. The germline V gene encodes CDR1 MDHEN and CDR2 SYDVKM. Trimming left V 6 bases short and J 0 bases short, with 11 bases between. In DNA form, the CDR3 reads TGTGCCAGCAGCGGTACTCCTGCAACTAATGAAAAACTGTTTTTT. Amino acid sequence: CASSGTPATNEKLFF.